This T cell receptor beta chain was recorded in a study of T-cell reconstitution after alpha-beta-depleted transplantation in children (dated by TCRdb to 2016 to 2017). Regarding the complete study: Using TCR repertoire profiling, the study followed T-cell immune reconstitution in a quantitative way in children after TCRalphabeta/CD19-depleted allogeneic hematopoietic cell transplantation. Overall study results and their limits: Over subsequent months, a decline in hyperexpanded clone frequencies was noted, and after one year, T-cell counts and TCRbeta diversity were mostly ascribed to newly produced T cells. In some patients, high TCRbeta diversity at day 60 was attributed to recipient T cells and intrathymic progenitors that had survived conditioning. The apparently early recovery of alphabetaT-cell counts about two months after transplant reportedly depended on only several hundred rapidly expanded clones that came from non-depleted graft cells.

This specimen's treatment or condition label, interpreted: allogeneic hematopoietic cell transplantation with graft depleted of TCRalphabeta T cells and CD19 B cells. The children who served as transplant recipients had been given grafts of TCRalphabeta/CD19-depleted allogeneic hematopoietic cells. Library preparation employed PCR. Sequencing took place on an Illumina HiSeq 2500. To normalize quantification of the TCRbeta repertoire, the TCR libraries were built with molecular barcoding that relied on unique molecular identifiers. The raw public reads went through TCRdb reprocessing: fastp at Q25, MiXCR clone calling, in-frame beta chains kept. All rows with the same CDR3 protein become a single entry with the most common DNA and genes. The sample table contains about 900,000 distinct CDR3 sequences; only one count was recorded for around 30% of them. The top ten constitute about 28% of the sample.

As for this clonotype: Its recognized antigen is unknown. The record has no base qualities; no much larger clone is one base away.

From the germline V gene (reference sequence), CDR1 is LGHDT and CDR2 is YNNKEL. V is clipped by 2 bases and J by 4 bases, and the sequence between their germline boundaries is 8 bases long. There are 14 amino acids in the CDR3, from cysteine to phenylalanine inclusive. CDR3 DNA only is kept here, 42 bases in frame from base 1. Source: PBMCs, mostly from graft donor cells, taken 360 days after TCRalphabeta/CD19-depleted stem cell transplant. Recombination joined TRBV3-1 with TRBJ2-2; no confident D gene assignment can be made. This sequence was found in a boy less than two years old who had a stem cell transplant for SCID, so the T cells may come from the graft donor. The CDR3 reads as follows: CASSQMGSTGELFF. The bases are TGTGCCAGCAGCCAAATGGGGTCCACCGGGGAGCTGTTTTTT.